This record concerns one T cell receptor (beta chain) sequence. The antigen is not known. This record belongs to a study of cytomegalovirus exposure and HLA in healthy donors. Study results and caveats: Later genetic work tied a missense DCLRE1C variant to beta-chain V and J trimming. Among immune exposure information, only CMV serostatus was available. As a later analysis revealed, most CMV-associated TCR beta chains appeared HLA-restricted.

The PCR was carried out with 60 Vbeta primers and 13 Jbeta primers. Only in-frame clones appear in the TCRdb table, and some are missing; sequencing was by immunoSEQ multiplex PCR. The sample includes approximately 200,000 clones, roughly 77% seen only once; the top ten take 2.5% to 3.5%. The V gene's germline CDR1 is SGHAT and CDR2 FQNNGV. The V gene end was trimmed by 4 bases and the J gene end by 3 bases; junction bases not matched to a gene: 4. The CDR3 length is 15 residues. The sequence derives from a woman in her 30s in good health and CMV-seropositive. The sequencing sample was made of PBMCs. This sequence joins TRBV11-2 and TRBJ2-1; 9 bases align to TRBD2. CDR3 DNA sequence: TGTGCCAGCAGCTCGACTAGCGGATTCTACAATGAGCAGTTCTTC. Its translation is CASSSTSGFYNEQFF.